This record covers a single T cell receptor (beta chain). The data were taken from a study of blood T cell repertoires in COVID-19. Study as a whole: PBMCs, B-cell-depleted T cells, or T cells were the source of the cDNA or gDNA that made up the material.

TCRdb keeps only in-frame clones here, not all; method: immunoSEQ multiplex PCR. The sample contains roughly 290,000 clones, 80% to 90% of which appear only once. V was pared by 4 bases and J by 5 bases, with 4 bases of the junction left unmatched. Germline V gene data show CDR1 as MNHEY and CDR2 as SVGAGI. The length of the CDR3 is 15 residues. Symptom resolution, clearance, or two negative PCRs marked the recovered donors of Cohort 3. The sequenced material came from PBMCs or T cells enriched from blood (not recorded which). The chain combines TRBV6-5 with TRBJ1-5; 11 nucleotides line up with TRBD1. This TCR was sampled from a man younger than 45 who had recovered from COVID-19. The CDR3 sequence is CASSFGTGGDQPQHF. CDR3 coding DNA: TGTGCCAGCAGTTTCGGGACAGGGGGGGATCAGCCCCAGCATTTT.